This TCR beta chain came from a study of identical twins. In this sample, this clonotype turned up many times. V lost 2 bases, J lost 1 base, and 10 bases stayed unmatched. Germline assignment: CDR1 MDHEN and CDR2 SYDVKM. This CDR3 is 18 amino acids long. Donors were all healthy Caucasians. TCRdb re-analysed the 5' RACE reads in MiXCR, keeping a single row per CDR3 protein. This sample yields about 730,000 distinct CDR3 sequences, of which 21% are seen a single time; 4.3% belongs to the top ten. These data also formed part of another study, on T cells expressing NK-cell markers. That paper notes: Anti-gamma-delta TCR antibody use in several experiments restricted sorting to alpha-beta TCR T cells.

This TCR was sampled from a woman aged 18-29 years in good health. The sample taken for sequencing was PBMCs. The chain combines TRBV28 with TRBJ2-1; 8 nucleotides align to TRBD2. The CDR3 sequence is CASSLSLGLGTSYNEQFF. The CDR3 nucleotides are TGTGCCAGCAGTTTAAGTTTGGGACTAGGGACGTCCTACAATGAGCAGTTCTTC.